This note documents a single T cell receptor beta chain sequence. No antigen is known for it. Base qualities are not provided; no much larger clone lies one nucleotide away. The data stem from a study of blood T cell repertoires in COVID-19 (dated by TCRdb to the early 2020s). Broadly, across the study: Collaborator samples came from the United States, Italy and Spain and covered acute and convalescent phases of COVID-19. The material from the prospective study consisted of cDNA or gDNA derived from T cells, B-cell-depleted T cells, or PBMCs. The sample metadata nearly always contained a de-identified subject ID, COVID-19 status, age in years and sex. Subjects who had been exposed to COVID-19, were actively infected with it, or had recovered from it provided the deeply sampled blood TCRbeta repertoires that made up the dataset. A freely available public database, intended as a resource for researchers studying the immune response to SARS-CoV-2, is where the repertoires were released. Samples were obtained from the ongoing ImmuneRACE study (first 160 participants) and from 950 to 1,500 subjects provided by 6 global collaborators. Where HLA class I and class II types were available, the types were taken from metadata supplied by the sample provider, not from assay-based typing.

In the prospective study, participants were about 18 to 100 years old, resided in fewer than 25 geographic areas of the United States, and were enrolled through a virtual design. In the prospective study, participants were assigned to cohorts based on the clinical history participants reported in a screening survey and a study questionnaire. Exposed participants had been in contact, within 2 weeks of entering the study, with a person who had a PCR-confirmed or clinician-diagnosed case of COVID-19. In the prospective study, whole blood, serum and a nasopharyngeal or oropharyngeal swab were collected from each participant by mobile phlebotomists. Prospective study participants could optionally give additional blood draws and questionnaires over a 2-month period. Before DNA extraction, prospective study blood samples were shipped either frozen or at room temperature. The immunoSEQ Assay, a bias-controlled multiplex PCR, was used to amplify TCRbeta CDR3 regions from genomic DNA. Concerning the study's data processing: The number of nucleated cells in each sample was estimated by amplification of reference gene primers within the assay. To quantify the absolute abundance of each unique TCRbeta CDR3 rearrangement, sequence reads were collapsed and filtered. For each sample, productive Simpson clonality was calculated as the square root of Simpson's diversity index over productive rearrangements. The table comes from immuneACCESS by way of TCRdb, which keeps in-frame sequences with V and J called. Part of the clones is missing from these tables; in studies checked, under half for an unresolved V gene and the rest for unknown reasons. The DNA gave D and trimming, while V, J and clone size come from that table. The sample profile shows a few hundred thousand clones; approximately 81% of them were found once. The biggest ten clones account for about 7% of the sample.

V loses 0 bases at its end and J loses 3 bases; junction bases beyond the gene matches: 4. There are 15 amino acids in the CDR3, from cysteine to phenylalanine inclusive. The only DNA kept is the CDR3, 45 bases in frame from the first base. CDR1 and CDR2 (LGHNA, YSLEER) derive from the germline V gene. Broader findings and caveats from the paper: How much clinical and demographic metadata was included differed by source and by participant, and the metadata was provided uncurated.

Input material: PBMCs or T cells enriched from blood (not recorded which). The origin of this receptor is a woman between 50 and 59 years old who had been exposed to COVID-19. Recombination connected TRBV4-3 to TRBJ1-2; the junction holds 7 bases that match TRBD1. The CDR3 reads CASSQDDGQDYGYTF. The nucleotide sequence reads as follows: TGCGCCAGCAGCCAAGATGACGGACAGGACTATGGCTACACCTTC.